This passage covers 31 T cell receptor beta chains from one sample sequenced in a study of blood T cell repertoires in COVID-19. Using immunoSEQ multiplex PCR, the repertoire was profiled, and TCRdb retains in-frame clones only, with some absent. The profile covers tens of thousands of clones, with about 91% appearing a single time and 2.3% taken by the ten largest. The sample was peripheral blood. Receptors originate from a human donor with active COVID-19. The donor label of this sample is uncertain.

The rearrangement joins TRBV13 to TRBJ2-7, with D perhaps matching TRBD1 (5 bases). The CDR3 is made up of 15 amino acids. V was shortened by 0 bases and J by 4 bases, with 13 bases between the two germline ends. Germline values: CDR1 PRHDT, CDR2 FYEKMQ (reference sequence). In nucleotides, the CDR3 is TGTGCCAGCAGCTTAGGATGGGCAGGGTCGTACGAGCAGTACTTC. This translates into CASSLGWAGSYEQYF. Drawing the rest from reference TRBV13 and TRBJ2-7, the complete variable domain is AAGVIQSPRHLIKEKRETATLKCYPIPRHDTVYWYQQGPGQDPQFLISFYEKMQSDKGSIPDRFSAQQFSDYHSELNMSSLELGDSALYFCASSLGWAGSYEQYFGPGTRLTVT.

The chain uses TRBV4-2 and TRBJ2-6, with TRBD2 identical over 7 bases. This CDR3 is built from 20 residues. The germline V gene has CDR1 LGHNA and CDR2 YNFKEQ. Trimming cost V 2 bases and J 3 bases; bases outside gene matches: 16. The DNA of the CDR3 is TGTGCCAGCAGCCAACGGGATAGCGCTAGCGGTGAAGTTGGGGCCAACGTCCTGACTTTC. Translating it yields CASSQRDSASGEVGANVLTF.

Here the CDR3 reads CASSLGRAETQYF. In DNA form, the CDR3 reads TGTGCCAGCAGCCTTGGGCGGGCAGAGACCCAGTACTTC. The V and J genes are TRBV7-7 and TRBJ2-5; TRBD2 might be the D (5 bases). V lost 5 bases and J lost 4, with 11 bases in between. The CDR3 extends over 13 amino acids. Germline CDR1 SSHAT, CDR2 FNYEAQ (reference sequence).

The rearrangement uses TRBV4-1 and TRBJ2-7, with D possibly TRBD1 on 5 matching bases. The CDR3 covers 14 residues. From germline, CDR1 is MGHRA and CDR2 YSYEKL. V lost 1 base to trimming and J lost 2 bases, with 9 bases between them. The CDR3 DNA reads as TGCGCCAGCAGCCAAGCGGCGGACACCTACGAGCAGTACTTC. Protein: CASSQAADTYEQYF.

This rearrangement joins TRBV7-6 to TRBJ2-1, with 7 bases identical to TRBD1. The J segment lost 7 bases and the V segment lost 5 bases, leaving 11 bases of the junction unmatched. The germline V gene has CDR1 SGHVS and CDR2 FNYEAQ. CDR3 size: 15 residues. The CDR3 reads CASSLTGESGNEQFF. CDR3 in DNA: TGTGCCAGCAGCCTAACAGGGGAGTCGGGGAATGAGCAGTTCTTC.

This chain uses TRBV28 with TRBJ1-3; D is possibly TRBD1 (5 bases). This CDR3 is built from 16 residues. With 2 bases removed from V and 2 bases from J, the gap between germline ends came to 13 bases. Looked up from germline, CDR1 is MDHEN and CDR2 is SYDVKM. Here the CDR3 DNA reads TGTGCCAGCAGTTTAACGGCAGGGATACCTGGAAACACCATATATTTT. Translating it yields CASSLTAGIPGNTIYF.

The chain has TRBV2 and TRBJ2-5, with TRBD2 as a possible D gene (5 bases). Trimming took 7 bases from V and 3 from J, leaving 15 bases between them. Germline CDR1 and CDR2: SNHLY and FYNNEI. The CDR3 contains 14 residues. The CDR3 DNA reads TGTGCCAGCAAGGATGACTCGGGGAAAGAGACCCAGTACTTC. It is translated as CASKDDSGKETQYF.

This chain links TRBV4-1 with TRBJ1-4, with D uncertain. V was cut by 4 bases and J by 5 bases, with 11 bases left in between. The germline CDR1 and CDR2 sequences are MGHRA and YSYEKL. This CDR3 comprises 14 residues. CDR3 bases: TGCGCCAGCAGCCTACGAAGCCCGAATGAAAAACTGTTTTTT. Encoded protein: CASSLRSPNEKLFF.

This clone was seen more than once but under ten times. The chain combines TRBV10-1 with TRBJ1-5, with D unclear. This CDR3 contains 18 residues. The germline V and J ends were trimmed by 3 bases and 1 base, with 19 bases remaining between them. Germline values: CDR1 WNHNN, CDR2 SYGVQD (reference sequence). As DNA, the CDR3 is TGCGCCAGCAGTGACTCAGACGGGTCCTATGGGAGCAATCAGCCCCAGCATTTT. It translates to CASSDSDGSYGSNQPQHF.

The genes are TRBV6-6 and TRBJ1-1; D perhaps matches TRBD1 (5 bases). Germline V lookup: CDR1 MNHNY, CDR2 SVGAGI (reference sequence). Trimming shortened V by 4 bases and J by 7 bases, and 22 bases separated the two germline ends. This CDR3 comprises 16 residues. DNA of the CDR3: TGTGCCAGCAGTTCAACCGTGACACTTTCGGGGGGTGAAGCTTTCTTT. Its translation: CASSSTVTLSGGEAFF.

This sequence joins TRBV18 and TRBJ1-2; tentative D call: TRBD1 (6 bases). The length of the CDR3 is 12 residues. Germline V gene data show CDR1 as KGHSH and CDR2 as LQKENI. Trimming took off 8 bases at V and 4 bases at J, with 11 bases between the two ends. The CDR3 region has the DNA TGTGCCAGCCGGGACACGCTCTATGGCTACACCTTC. Its protein product is CASRDTLYGYTF. The full variable domain, in which reference TRBV18 and TRBJ1-2 provide the parts outside the CDR3, is NAGVMQNPRHLVRRRGQEARLRCSPMKGHSHVYWYRQLPEEGLKFMVYLQKENIIDESGMPKERFSAEFPKEGPSILRIQQVVRGDSAAYFCASRDTLYGYTFGSGTRLTVV.

V and J are TRBV6-2 or TRBV6-3 and TRBJ1-5; TRBD1 is a possible D gene (5 bases). The CDR3 has 14 residues. CDR1 and CDR2 from the germline V gene are MNHEY and SVGEGT. V lost 7 bases, J lost 5 bases, and 15 bases lay in between. The CDR3 DNA is TGTGCCAGCACCCCCAACGGGGGAGATCAGCCCCAGCATTTT. Residues: CASTPNGGDQPQHF.

V is TRBV19 and J is TRBJ1-5; TRBD1 is a possible D gene (5 bases). Germline-derived CDR1 and CDR2 are LNHDA and SQIVND (reference sequence). CDR3 length: 12 amino acids. Trimming took off 7 bases at V and 5 bases at J, with 9 bases between the two ends. The CDR3 loop reads CASKAGDQPQHF. For the CDR3, the DNA is TGTGCCAGTAAGGCGGGGGATCAGCCCCAGCATTTT.

V and J are TRBV12-3 or TRBV12-4 and TRBJ1-1; D unresolved. Between the trimmed V and J ends, which lost 3 bases and 3 bases, there was a span of 8 bases. CDR3 size: 13 residues. CDR3 in amino acids: CASSFNSDTEAFF. The DNA for the CDR3 is TGTGCCAGCAGTTTCAACTCGGACACTGAAGCTTTCTTT.

The chain uses TRBV9 and TRBJ1-5, with 10 bases matching TRBD1. Germline lookup yields CDR1 SGDLS and CDR2 YYNGEE. This CDR3 is 15 amino acids long. V shed 4 bases, J shed 2 bases, and the junction held 3 bases outside the gene matches. The DNA of the CDR3 is TGTGCCAGCAGCCCAGGGACAGGGGGCAATCAGCCCCAGCATTTT. The encoded protein is CASSPGTGGNQPQHF.

V and J are TRBV4-2 and TRBJ2-6, with 9 bases lining up with TRBD1. The J segment lost 2 bases and the V segment lost 0 bases, leaving 8 bases of the junction unmatched. CDR1 is LGHNA and CDR2 is YNFKEQ in the germline V gene. This CDR3 has 19 amino acids. The CDR3 nucleotides read TGTGCCAGCAGCCAAGATCAGGGACAGGGCCAGACTGGGGCCAACGTCCTGACTTTC. Translation gives CASSQDQGQGQTGANVLTF.

This clone was observed a single time. V gene TRBV6-6 combines with J gene TRBJ1-5; possible D gene TRBD1, 6 bases. V was shortened by 6 bases and J by 4 bases, with 7 bases between the two germline ends. Germline CDR1 and CDR2: MNHNY and SVGAGI (reference sequence). This CDR3 contains 12 residues. CDR3 residues: CASRQGNQPQHF. CDR3 in DNA: TGTGCCAGCAGGCAGGGGAATCAGCCCCAGCATTTT.

J is TRBJ2-5 and V is TRBV10-3, with D possibly TRBD2 on 6 matching bases. The germline gives CDR1 ENHRY, CDR2 SYGVKD. The CDR3 extends over 14 amino acids. Trimming cost V 3 bases and J 5 bases, with 13 bases left between them. CDR3 residues: CAISDGGKWETQYF. The CDR3 DNA reads TGTGCCATCAGTGATGGAGGGAAGTGGGAGACCCAGTACTTC.

V gene TRBV6-6 combines with J gene TRBJ1-5, with D possibly being TRBD1 (6 bases). V was trimmed by 6 bases and J by 5 bases, leaving 11 bases between them. CDR1 and CDR2 (germline): MNHNY, SVGAGI (reference sequence). CDR3 size: 13 residues. The CDR3 DNA reads TGTGCCAGCAGCCGGACAGTAGATCAGCCCCAGCATTTT. This gives the protein CASSRTVDQPQHF.

This clone was seen just once. Other nucleotide sequences from this sample produce the same CDR3. This chain uses TRBV19 with TRBJ2-1; tentative D call: TRBD1 (6 bases). CDR1 is LNHDA and CDR2 is SQIVND in the germline V gene (reference sequence). The germline V and J ends were trimmed by 6 bases and 0 bases, with 12 bases remaining between them. The CDR3 extends over 15 amino acids. The CDR3 region has the DNA TGTGCCAGTAGGCCAGACAGGAGCTCCTACAATGAGCAGTTCTTC. Translating it yields CASRPDRSSYNEQFF.

DNA for the CDR3: TGTGCCAGCAGCTTAGGGACAACAGGGTTTCACTATGGCTACACCTTC. It is translated as CASSLGTTGFHYGYTF. The V call is TRBV7-9, the J call TRBJ1-2, with D perhaps TRBD1 (6 bases). CDR1 is SEHNR, CDR2 FQNEAQ, per germline (reference sequence). The CDR3 is made up of 16 amino acids. Trimming pared 1 base from V and 3 bases from J, leaving 15 bases between.

The rearrangement links TRBV5-5 to TRBJ2-5, with 10 bases matching TRBD2. Germline-derived CDR1 and CDR2 are SGHKS and YYEKEE (reference sequence). The CDR3 runs 16 residues. The V segment lost 4 bases and the J segment 1 base; nucleotides outside the gene matches: 7. The CDR3 DNA reads as TGTGCCAGCAGCCTAGGGACTAGCGCATTCCAAGAGACCCAGTACTTC. Encoded protein: CASSLGTSAFQETQYF.

This chain links TRBV5-1 with TRBJ2-7; no firm D call. The germline V gene encodes CDR1 SGHRS and CDR2 YFSETQ. The CDR3 has 13 residues. V was pared by 1 base and J by 2 bases, with 7 bases between. Here the CDR3 reads CASSLPGTYEQYF. In DNA form, the CDR3 reads TGCGCCAGCAGCTTGCCAGGCACCTACGAGCAGTACTTC.

The gene calls are TRBV6-5 and TRBJ1-1, with TRBD1 as a possible D gene (5 bases). In germline, CDR1 is MNHEY, CDR2 SVGAGI. V was cut by 2 bases and J by 4 bases, with 14 bases left in between. The CDR3 loop spans 15 amino acids. CDR3 coding DNA: TGTGCCAGCAGTTACAGTCAGGGAAGGGCCACTGAAGCTTTCTTT. It specifies CASSYSQGRATEAFF.

The chain joins TRBV5-1 to TRBJ2-7; 7 bases are shared with TRBD1. The V and J ends lost 4 bases and 1 base, in that order; junction bases with no gene match: 11. The CDR3 spans 16 residues. CDR1 and CDR2 (germline): SGHRS, YFSETQ. As DNA, the CDR3 is TGCGCCAGCAGCGGAAGCCTTGACAGGGTGTCCTACGAGCAGTACTTC. Protein product: CASSGSLDRVSYEQYF.

This chain uses TRBV7-2 with TRBJ2-4, with 8 bases that match TRBD2. This CDR3 region has 16 residues. The germline gives CDR1 SGHTA, CDR2 FQGNSA. The V and J ends lost 1 base and 2 bases, in that order; junction bases with no gene match: 4. Here the CDR3 DNA reads TGTGCCAGCAGCTTAGACGGGGGGGGATCCAAAAACATTCAGTACTTC. As protein: CASSLDGGGSKNIQYF.

The V call is TRBV3-1 (or the pseudogene TRBV3-2), the J call TRBJ2-7; the match to TRBD2 covers 13 bases. Per the germline V gene, CDR1 is LGHDT and CDR2 is YNNKEL (reference sequence). The V and J ends lost 3 bases and 6 bases, in that order; junction bases with no gene match: 5. CDR3 length equals 15 residues. The CDR3: CASSHGLAGVAEQYF. The CDR3 nucleotides are TGTGCCAGCAGCCACGGACTAGCGGGGGTCGCCGAGCAGTACTTC.

The V gene is TRBV6-2 or TRBV6-3, the J gene TRBJ2-5, with D possibly matching TRBD1 (5 bases). The germline V and J ends were trimmed by 5 bases and 1 base, with 14 bases remaining between them. Germline CDR1 and CDR2: MNHEY and SVGEGT. This CDR3 is 15 amino acids long. CDR3 region: CASSPETESQETQYF. The DNA for the CDR3 is TGTGCCAGCAGTCCCGAGACAGAGTCCCAAGAGACCCAGTACTTC.

This clone was seen only a few times. This chain links TRBV6-6 with TRBJ1-5, with a weak D call TRBD1 (6 bases). The CDR3 is 14 amino acids. Trimming took 4 bases from V and 4 from J, leaving 11 bases between them. Germline-derived CDR1 and CDR2 are MNHNY and SVGAGI (reference sequence). The CDR3 is CASSWGGANQPQHF. Here the CDR3 DNA reads TGTGCCAGCAGTTGGGGGGGCGCAAATCAGCCCCAGCATTTT.

DNA of the CDR3: TGTGCCAGCAGCCAAGATCAGGGAGATACGCAGTATTTT. This gives the protein CASSQDQGDTQYF. The chain combines TRBV3-1 (or the pseudogene TRBV3-2) with TRBJ2-3, with D possibly being TRBD1 (5 bases). The germline V gene encodes CDR1 LGHDT and CDR2 YNNKEL (reference sequence). This CDR3 spans 13 amino acids. The germline V and J ends were trimmed by 0 bases and 5 bases, with 6 bases remaining between them.

The chain carries TRBV2 and TRBJ1-3; no reliable D call. Germline V gives CDR1 SNHLY, CDR2 FYNNEI. The CDR3 consists of 15 residues. Trimming removed 11 bases at V and 0 bases at J, with 17 bases between. CDR3 in DNA: TGTGCCGTTACGGCCGGGAGCCGCTCTGGAAACACCATATATTTT. Protein product: CAVTAGSRSGNTIYF.